Listed below are T cell receptor beta chains from one sample, sequenced in a study of technical replicates of blood from several donors. Clones were read by immunoSEQ multiplex PCR, and TCRdb kept only the in-frame ones, dropping some. The sample includes fewer than 95,000 clones, just under 95% of them seen just once. The sample comprised T cells isolated from PBMCs. Receptors originate from a human donor in good health. The CDR3 runs from the conserved cysteine through the conserved F or W. The order of the fields is J gene, clone size, V gene, D gene, CDR3 DNA, CDR3 protein. The D gene is left open where the match is weak. Rows give clone size only sometimes, using once, few, many, or a class for an expanded clone.

>TRBJ1-6|.|TRBV11-3|TRBD1
TGTGCCAGCAGCTTCTATACCTTGACAGGGGGAAATTCACCCCTCCACTTT
CASSFYTLTGGNSPLHF
>TRBJ2-5|.|TRBV4-2|TRBD2
TGTGCCAGCAGCCAAGATACCGGGACTAGCCCTATCGAGACCCAGTACTTC
CASSQDTGTSPIETQYF
>TRBJ2-1|.|TRBV5-1|TRBD2
TGCGCCAGCAGCTTGGAACTAGCGGGGACTGGCGATGAGCAGTTCTTC
CASSLELAGTGDEQFF
>TRBJ2-7|.|TRBV19|.
TGTGCCAGTAGTATAGGTTATACCTACGAGCAGTACTTC
CASSIGYTYEQYF
>TRBJ2-5|few|TRBV21-1|.
TGTGCCAGCATCCCGGACAAGGGGGGGCGGGAGACCCAGTACTTC
CASIPDKGGRETQYF
>TRBJ2-1|.|TRBV5-5|TRBD2
TGTGCCAGCAGCGTCGGGACTAGCGGATACAATGAGCAGTTCTTC
CASSVGTSGYNEQFF
>TRBJ1-4|.|TRBV5-4|.
TGTGCCAGCAGCTTGACGGGGGCAACTAATGAAAAACTGTTTTTT
CASSLTGATNEKLFF
>TRBJ2-2|.|TRBV6-5|TRBD2
TGTGCCAGCAGTCTAGCGGGGGGCAACACCGGGGAGCTGTTTTTT
CASSLAGGNTGELFF
>TRBJ1-4|once|TRBV19|.
TGTGCCAGTAGTATATTCGGGAATGAAAAACTGTTTTTT
CASSIFGNEKLFF
>TRBJ2-5|few|TRBV10-1|.
TGCGCCAGCGTAGAGAGCCTCCAAGAGACCCAGTACTTC
CASVESLQETQYF
>TRBJ2-7|.|TRBV2|TRBD2
TGTGCCAGCAGTGCGGACGGGGGGGCCGGGCAGTACTTC
CASSADGGAGQYF
>TRBJ2-7|.|TRBV9|.
TGTGCCAGCAGCCCTCAGGGTATTAGAACCTACGAGCAGTACTTC
CASSPQGIRTYEQYF
>TRBJ1-2|.|TRBV5-5|.
TGTGCCAGCAGCTTAGCGATGGGTTTCGGCTATGGCTACACCTTC
CASSLAMGFGYGYTF
>TRBJ2-7|.|TRBV4-1|.
TGCGCCAGCAGCCAAGATGTACAGTTCTCCTACGAGCAGTACTTC
CASSQDVQFSYEQYF
>TRBJ2-5|.|TRBV6-1|TRBD2
TGTGCCAGCAGTGTCATGACTAGCGGGGTGACCCAGTACTTC
CASSVMTSGVTQYF
>TRBJ2-2|.|TRBV27|.
TGTGCCAGCACCGGACAGAACCCAACGAACACCGGGGAGCTGTTTTTT
CASTGQNPTNTGELFF
>TRBJ2-2|.|TRBV11-2|TRBD1
TGTGCCAGCAGCTCAGGACAGGGGGCCATCACCGGGGAGCTGTTTTTT
CASSSGQGAITGELFF
>TRBJ1-6|.|TRBV7-3|.
TGTGCCAGCAGCTTACAGTCCTATAATTCACCCCTCCACTTT
CASSLQSYNSPLHF
>TRBJ2-1|.|TRBV6-1|TRBD2
TGTGCCAGCAGTGTTTCGCTAGCGGGGGGACGCTCCTACAATGAGCAGTTCTTC
CASSVSLAGGRSYNEQFF
>TRBJ2-7|.|TRBV28|TRBD1
TGTGCCAGCAGTTTATTACAGGGGAATACCTACGAGCAGTACTTC
CASSLLQGNTYEQYF
>TRBJ2-7|.|TRBV6-5|TRBD1
TGTGCCAGCAGTTACTCCCGACAGGGTTGGTCCTACGAGCAGTACTTC
CASSYSRQGWSYEQYF
>TRBJ2-3|once|TRBV9|.
TGTGCCAGCAGCGAAGCAGGGGTCCCAAGGGATACGCAGTATTTT
CASSEAGVPRDTQYF
>TRBJ1-1|.|TRBV11-3|.
TGTGCCAGCAGCTTACGGGGGGGATTAACAGGCCCCAACACTGAAGCTTTCTTT
CASSLRGGLTGPNTEAFF
>TRBJ2-7|once|TRBV5-1|TRBD1
TGCGCCAGCAGCTTTTTCCGGGACAGCGGTCGCTACGAGCAGTACTTC
CASSFFRDSGRYEQYF
>TRBJ1-2|.|TRBV5-1|.
TGCGCCAGCAGCCGGAGTAACAGGGACCTCTATGGCTACACCTTC
CASSRSNRDLYGYTF
>TRBJ2-1|.|TRBV2|TRBD2
TGTGCCAGCAGGGCGGGACTAGCGGGAGATAACAATGAGCAGTTCTTC
CASRAGLAGDNNEQFF
>TRBJ1-1|.|TRBV30|.
TGTGCCTGGAGTGTACGGGGGGTGGACACTGAAGCTTTCTTT
CAWSVRGVDTEAFF
>TRBJ2-5|.|TRBV7-9|TRBD2
TGTGCCAGCAGCTTAAACTTTCAGCGGGGGGGGCAAGAGACCCAGTACTTC
CASSLNFQRGGQETQYF
>TRBJ2-1|once|TRBV19|TRBD2
TGTGCCAGTAGTACTCGGACTAGCGGGTCCTACAATGAGCAGTTCTTC
CASSTRTSGSYNEQFF
>TRBJ1-1|.|TRBV2|.
TGTGCCAGCGCAGGGATCAATGAAGCTTTCTTT
CASAGINEAFF
>TRBJ2-5|.|TRBV2|.
TGTGCCAGCAGATGGAGCCCTAGTAGGCAAGAGACCCAGTACTTC
CASRWSPSRQETQYF
>TRBJ2-1|.|TRBV14|.
TGTGCCAGCAGCCAAGGGCCGGGGAGGGAGCAGTTCTTC
CASSQGPGREQFF
>TRBJ2-1|.|TRBV5-1|TRBD2
TGCGCCAGCAGCTTGGCCGCGGGTTTTAGCGGGATAAGTTTCAATGAGCAGTTCTTC
CASSLAAGFSGISFNEQFF
>TRBJ1-5|.|TRBV10-1|TRBD1
TGCGCCAGCAGGGGACAGGGGCGACCACAAAATCAGCCCCAGCATTTT
CASRGQGRPQNQPQHF
>TRBJ1-4|.|TRBV9|.
TGTGCCAGCAGCGCCGGGTTAACAACTAATGAAAAACTGTTTTTT
CASSAGLTTNEKLFF
>TRBJ1-6|.|TRBV19|TRBD1
TGTGCCAGCCGGGACAGCCGAGTCTCCTATAATTCACCCCTCCACTTT
CASRDSRVSYNSPLHF
>TRBJ2-2|.|TRBV25-1|.
TGTGCCAACAAGACTCACCCCACCAACACCGGGGAGCTGTTTTTT
CANKTHPTNTGELFF
>TRBJ1-2|.|TRBV1|.
TGCACCAGCAGCCAAGATCTTCCCACAGGGGATGGCTACACCTTC
CTSSQDLPTGDGYTF
>TRBJ2-7|once|TRBV7-9|.
TGTGCCAGCAGCCCCCAAGGGAGCGACTCCTACGAGCAGTACTTC
CASSPQGSDSYEQYF
>TRBJ2-5|.|TRBV7-9|.
TGTGCCAGCAGCTCCGTCCGGAGGAGACAAGAGACCCAGTACTTC
CASSSVRRRQETQYF
>TRBJ2-3|.|TRBV29-1|TRBD2
TGCAGCGTGAAACTAGCGGGAGACGATACGCAGTATTTT
CSVKLAGDDTQYF
>TRBJ2-7|.|TRBV6-6|TRBD1
TGTGCCAGCAGTCTGCCGACAGGGGGCACCTACGAGCAGTACTTC
CASSLPTGGTYEQYF
>TRBJ2-5|.|TRBV30|.
TGTGCCTGGAGTGTAGTCCTGGGGCGAGAGACCCAGTACTTC
CAWSVVLGRETQYF
>TRBJ1-3|.|TRBV10-3|.
TGTGCCATCAGAGACTCCACTGGAAACACCATATATTTT
CAIRDSTGNTIYF
>TRBJ2-5|.|TRBV4-1|TRBD2
TGCGCCAGCAGCCAAGCCCAACTAGCGGGAGGCGTATGGGCCCAGTACTTC
CASSQAQLAGGVWAQYF
>TRBJ1-1|.|TRBV4-1|.
TGCGCCAGCAGCAAGGGGATGGGGTACACTGAAGCTTTCTTT
CASSKGMGYTEAFF
>TRBJ2-1|.|TRBV5-1|TRBD1
TGCGCCAGCAGCTCCCCGGGACAGGGGGCTAGTGAGCAGTTCTTC
CASSSPGQGASEQFF
>TRBJ2-1|.|TRBV6-5|.
TGTGCCAGCAGTCCTGGACTAAATGAGCAGTTCTTC
CASSPGLNEQFF
>TRBJ2-1|.|TRBV11-2|TRBD2
TGTGCCAGCACCCGGGGGGGAAGCTCCTACAATGAGCAGTTCTTC
CASTRGGSSYNEQFF
>TRBJ2-7|.|TRBV2|TRBD2
TGTGCCAGCAAAGCGGGGGTCCCCAACGAGCAGTACTTC
CASKAGVPNEQYF
>TRBJ1-1|few|TRBV21-1|.
TGTGCCAGGAGACTAGGCACTGAAGCTTTCTTT
CARRLGTEAFF
>TRBJ2-7|.|TRBV5-4|TRBD2
TGTGCCAGCAGTTTTAGCGGGACGTCCTCCTACGAGCAGTACTTC
CASSFSGTSSYEQYF
>TRBJ2-7|.|TRBV5-1|TRBD1
TGCGCCAGCGGACCCACAGGGGGCGAAGGTGGGCAGTACTTC
CASGPTGGEGGQYF
>TRBJ2-1|.|TRBV4-2|TRBD2
TGTGCCAGCAGCCGGCAAGGGACTAGCGGGAACAATGAGCAGTTCTTC
CASSRQGTSGNNEQFF
>TRBJ2-5|.|TRBV27|TRBD1
TGTGCCAGCCGCAGGGGGCCGGAGACCCAGTACTTC
CASRRGPETQYF
>TRBJ1-4|.|TRBV18|.
TGTGCCAGCTCACAGGGGACTCAGGAAAAACTGTTTTTT
CASSQGTQEKLFF
>TRBJ2-6|.|TRBV2|.
TGTGCCAGCCTCGGGGACTCTGGGGCCAACGTCCTGACTTTC
CASLGDSGANVLTF
>TRBJ1-6|.|TRBV4-1|TRBD1
TGCGCCAGCAGCCAAAGGACAGGGGGCTTACCCCTCCACTTT
CASSQRTGGLPLHF